The rows below give T cell receptor beta chains drawn from one sample of a study of patients and donors after allogeneic stem cell transplantation. TCRdb processed the RT-PCR reads anew with MiXCR; each CDR3 protein has one entry. The sample consists of 190,000 or so distinct CDR3 sequences, less than 50% of them appearing once. The sample comprised blood, either unsorted or a sorted T cell fraction (not recorded which). These receptors all come from a human donor who was either an allogeneic HSCT recipient or a stem cell or donor lymphocyte infusion donor (not recorded which). It is not recorded whose cells these are; they may come from a transplant donor. The CDR3 runs from the conserved cysteine through the conserved F or W. A D gene is named only where the DNA matches it firmly. Clone sizes are given selectively: once, few, many, or a class where the clone is expanded.

D	size	V	J	CDR3	DNA
-	-	TRBV28	TRBJ2-7	CASRDHSSYEQYF	TGTGCCAGCAGGGACCACTCCTCCTACGAGCAGTACTTC
-	-	TRBV4-2	TRBJ1-1	CASSQGRANTEAFF	TGTGCCAGCAGCCAAGGTAGGGCGAACACTGAAGCTTTCTTT
-	-	TRBV25-1	TRBJ2-1	CASSEYGGSSSYNEQFF	TGTGCCAGCAGTGAATATGGCGGCTCTAGCTCCTACAATGAGCAGTTCTTC
-	once	TRBV13	TRBJ2-5	CASSLRALGIGETQYF	TGTGCCAGCAGCTTAAGGGCACTCGGCATTGGGGAGACCCAGTACTTC
-	-	TRBV20-1	TRBJ1-1	CSASGGGLMRAFF	TGCAGTGCTAGTGGGGGAGGGTTAATGCGGGCTTTCTTT
-	-	TRBV4-3	TRBJ1-2	CASSQDTSGYGYTF	TGCGCCAGCAGCCAAGATACTTCGGGATATGGCTACACCTTC
TRBD2	-	TRBV4-3	TRBJ2-1	CASSQARLAGESGEQFF	TGCGCCAGCAGCCAAGCCCGACTAGCGGGGGAATCGGGTGAGCAGTTCTTC
TRBD2	-	TRBV5-5	TRBJ2-1	CASSLASGGVPSYNEQFF	TGTGCCAGCAGCTTGGCTAGCGGGGGGGTCCCCAGCTACAATGAGCAGTTCTTC
TRBD2	-	TRBV4-1	TRBJ2-7	CASSQLAGVYEQYF	TGCGCCAGCAGCCAACTAGCGGGGGTGTACGAGCAGTACTTC
-	-	TRBV2	TRBJ2-5	CASSRPQETQYF	TGTGCCAGCAGTAGACCCCAAGAGACCCAGTACTTC
-	few	TRBV18	TRBJ2-5	CASSPPNRAQETQYF	TGTGCCAGCTCACCCCCTAACAGGGCTCAAGAGACCCAGTACTTC
-	few	TRBV27	TRBJ2-7	CASSLRDTFYEQYF	TGTGCCAGCAGTTTAAGGGACACCTTTTACGAGCAGTACTTC
-	-	TRBV15	TRBJ2-5	CATSRDWETQYF	TGTGCCACCAGCAGAGATTGGGAGACCCAGTACTTC
-	once	TRBV10-3	TRBJ2-3	CAISGQLALTDTQYF	TGTGCCATCAGTGGCCAGCTAGCGCTCACAGATACGCAGTATTTT
-	few	TRBV19	TRBJ1-5	CASTITGSNQPQHF	TGTGCCAGTACTATCACAGGGAGCAATCAGCCCCAGCATTTT
-	once	TRBV28	TRBJ1-5	CASSYRPEAQHF	TGTGCCAGCAGTTACCGTCCGGAGGCCCAGCATTTT
-	-	TRBV18	TRBJ1-2	CASSPENYGYTF	TGTGCCAGCTCACCAGAGAACTATGGCTACACCTTC
TRBD2	-	TRBV7-2	TRBJ2-1	CASSSASGASSYNEQFF	TGTGCCAGCAGCTCAGCTAGCGGTGCGAGCTCCTACAATGAGCAGTTCTTC
TRBD1	-	TRBV5-1	TRBJ1-5	CASSNKDRWGNQPQHF	TGCGCCAGCAGCAACAAGGACAGGTGGGGCAATCAGCCCCAGCATTTT
-	-	TRBV7-8	TRBJ1-2	CASSPLKGYGYTF	TGTGCCAGCAGCCCCCTAAAGGGGTATGGCTACACCTTC